This T cell receptor (beta chain) was recovered during a study of a mutant IDH1 vaccine in newly diagnosed glioma. Study overall: Antecedent treatment encompassed radiotherapy, temozolomide, or their combination; the majority received both.

Trimming removed 2 bases from V and 5 bases from J; junction bases left unmatched: 9. CDR1 LNHDA and CDR2 SQIVND come from the germline V gene (reference sequence). The CDR3 is made up of 17 amino acids. As concerns this clone: The antigen is undetermined.

Generated by immunoSEQ multiplex PCR, the TCRdb table keeps only in-frame clones and is missing some. The sample consists of about 56,000 clones, about 90% of them appearing once. Time point here: week 23, last vaccination. Each dose delivered 300 ug of mutant IDH1 20-mer peptide subcutaneously with imiquimod. The TCR was taken from a man between 40 and 49 years old with glioma. Source: PBMCs, taken from a glioma patient whose treatment included an IDH1 peptide vaccine. The chain has TRBV19 and TRBJ2-7; 13 nucleotides agree with TRBD2. CDR3 in amino acids: CASSINRTSGSPHEQYF. The CDR3 DNA follows: TGTGCCAGTAGTATAAACAGGACTAGCGGGAGTCCTCACGAGCAGTACTTC.